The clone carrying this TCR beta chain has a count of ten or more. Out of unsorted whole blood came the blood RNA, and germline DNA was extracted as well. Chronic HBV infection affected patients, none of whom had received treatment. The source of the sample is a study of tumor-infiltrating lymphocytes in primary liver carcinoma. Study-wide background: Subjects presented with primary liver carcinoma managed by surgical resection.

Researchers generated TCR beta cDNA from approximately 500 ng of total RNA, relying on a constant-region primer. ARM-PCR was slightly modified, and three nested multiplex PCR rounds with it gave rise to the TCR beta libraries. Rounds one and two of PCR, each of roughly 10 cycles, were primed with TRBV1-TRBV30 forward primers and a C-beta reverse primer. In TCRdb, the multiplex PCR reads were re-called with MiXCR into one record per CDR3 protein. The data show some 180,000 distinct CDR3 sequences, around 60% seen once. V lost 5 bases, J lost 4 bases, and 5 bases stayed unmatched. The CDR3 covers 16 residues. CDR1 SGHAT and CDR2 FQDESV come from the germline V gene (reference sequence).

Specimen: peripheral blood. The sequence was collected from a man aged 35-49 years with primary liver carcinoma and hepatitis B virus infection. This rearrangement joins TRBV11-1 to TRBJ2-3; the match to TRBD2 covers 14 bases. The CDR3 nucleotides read TGTGCCAGCAGCCCGGGACTAGCGGGAGAGTCAGATACGCAGTATTTT. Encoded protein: CASSPGLAGESDTQYF.